These T cell receptor beta chains were read from a single sample in a study of cytomegalovirus exposure and HLA in healthy donors. Method: immunoSEQ multiplex PCR; TCRdb's copy keeps in-frame clones and lacks some. The profile shows roughly 92,000 clones, around 8% of them singletons. The sample was PBMCs. These receptors came from a man aged 45-60 years in good health and CMV-seronegative. CDR3s include the opening cysteine and the closing phenylalanine or tryptophan. A D gene is named only where the DNA matches it firmly. Clone size, where shown, is once, few, many, or a class for clones that have expanded.

TRBV27	TRBJ1-1	-	-	TGTGCCAGCAGTTCACCAGGTCTGAACACTGAAGCTTTCTTT	CASSSPGLNTEAFF
TRBV21-1	TRBJ1-1	-	-	TGTGCCAGCAGCAAACGGAACAGGGGGCACACTGAAGCTTTCTTT	CASSKRNRGHTEAFF
TRBV6-4	TRBJ2-1	few	TRBD1	TGTGCCAGCAGCGTTCGACCGTTAGGGACAGGGGACCCTTACAATGAGCAGTTCTTC	CASSVRPLGTGDPYNEQFF
TRBV27	TRBJ2-1	-	TRBD1	TGTGCCAGCAGTCCCCCGACAGGGGCGGTCGGTGAGCAGTTCTTC	CASSPPTGAVGEQFF
TRBV14	TRBJ1-2	few	TRBD1	TGTGCCAGCAGCCCCCAACCCGGACAGGGAGGCTATGGCTACACCTTC	CASSPQPGQGGYGYTF
TRBV6-5	TRBJ2-3	few	TRBD2	TGTGCCAGCAGTTATCAACTAGCGGGAGCAGATACGCAGTATTTT	CASSYQLAGADTQYF
TRBV7-2	TRBJ1-5	few	-	TGTGCCAGCAGCTGGGCTGTGGATCAGCCCCAGCATTTT	CASSWAVDQPQHF
TRBV6-5	TRBJ1-1	few	-	TGTGCCAGCAGACAGGGATCCACTGAAGCTTTCTTT	CASRQGSTEAFF
TRBV6-1	TRBJ2-6	many	TRBD1	TGTGCCAGCAGTACAGGGGACGGGGCCAACGTCCTGACTTTC	CASSTGDGANVLTF
TRBV2	TRBJ2-3	few	-	TGTGCCAGCAGCTTTCAACCGGGACTCAGAAGCACAGATACGCAGTATTTT	CASSFQPGLRSTDTQYF
TRBV18	TRBJ2-7	-	TRBD1	TGTGCCAGCTCACCCGGGACAGGGATCTCCTACGAGCAGTACTTC	CASSPGTGISYEQYF
TRBV5-5	TRBJ1-1	few	TRBD1	TGTGCCAGCAGCGTAATACCGGGACAGGGCACTGAAGCTTTCTTT	CASSVIPGQGTEAFF
TRBV5-1	TRBJ2-7	few	TRBD2	TGCGCCAGCAGCCGCATAGCGGGCTCGGCCTACGAGCAGTACTTC	CASSRIAGSAYEQYF
TRBV10-2	TRBJ1-6	few	-	TGCGCCAGCAGTGAGGGTCCGAGCTCCTATAATTCACCCCTCCACTTT	CASSEGPSSYNSPLHF
TRBV12-5	TRBJ2-7	few	TRBD1	TGTGCTAGTGGTTTGCAAACCGGGACAGGGACTTACGAGCAGTACTTC	CASGLQTGTGTYEQYF
TRBV14	TRBJ1-2	-	TRBD1	TGTGCCAGCAGCCAAGATTTGGGCAGGGGGCCTAATGGCTACACCTTC	CASSQDLGRGPNGYTF
TRBV30	TRBJ2-7	few	-	TGTGCCTGGGCGGCGGGCCCCCGCGAGCAGTACTTC	CAWAAGPREQYF
TRBV7-9	TRBJ1-2	few	-	TGTGCCAGCAGCCCCCGACCCGGGGGATTAGGCGGCTACACCTTC	CASSPRPGGLGGYTF
TRBV19	TRBJ2-7	few	TRBD1	TGTGCCAGTAGTACTATACCCGGGACAGCGCTCTACGAGCAGTACTTC	CASSTIPGTALYEQYF
TRBV14	TRBJ2-3	few	-	TGTGCCAGCAGCCCCGGGTTATACCTGGGAGATACGCAGTATTTT	CASSPGLYLGDTQYF
TRBV6-5	TRBJ1-1	few	-	TGTGCCAGCAGCCTGACGACAGTGAACACTGAAGCTTTCTTT	CASSLTTVNTEAFF
TRBV29-1	TRBJ2-5	-	-	TGCAGCGGCGGCAGGGCTCAAGAGACCCAGTACTTC	CSGGRAQETQYF
TRBV5-1	TRBJ2-2	-	TRBD2	TGCGCCAGCAGCTACCGCGGGGGATCCACCGGGGAGCTGTTTTTT	CASSYRGGSTGELFF
TRBV28	TRBJ2-7	few	TRBD1	TGTGCCAGCAGTTTGGTACAGGGGGCGACTCACGAGCAGTACTTC	CASSLVQGATHEQYF
TRBV27	TRBJ2-2	many	-	TGTGCCAGCAGTCCTATCGGGTTTGCGAACACCGGGGAGCTGTTTTTT	CASSPIGFANTGELFF
TRBV28	TRBJ1-1	-	TRBD1	TGTGCCAGCAGTATACTGATAGGACAGGGATCGACTGAAGCTTTCTTT	CASSILIGQGSTEAFF
TRBV28	TRBJ1-1	-	-	TGTGCCAGCAGTTCTGGGAGGGAACCTGAAGCTTTCTTT	CASSSGREPEAFF
TRBV6-5	TRBJ2-1	few	TRBD1	TGTGCCAGCAGTTACTTTGGACAGGGATACAATGAGCAGTTCTTC	CASSYFGQGYNEQFF
TRBV6-5	TRBJ2-3	few	-	TGTGCCACCCCCGGGGATACGCAGTATTTT	CATPGDTQYF
TRBV28	TRBJ2-3	-	TRBD2	TGTGCCAGCAGTGTGACTAGCGGGGGGGATGCAGATACGCAGTATTTT	CASSVTSGGDADTQYF
TRBV6-5	TRBJ2-7	-	TRBD1	TGTGCCAGCAGTTCGAGTCAGGGGGCTTTAGGGGAGCAGTACTTC	CASSSSQGALGEQYF
TRBV28	TRBJ1-1	-	TRBD1	TGTGCCAGCAGTTTGAGGGGGCGGATGAACACTGAAGCTTTCTTT	CASSLRGRMNTEAFF
TRBV20-1	TRBJ1-1	-	TRBD1	TGCAGTGCAAGGGGGCCCGGTGAAGCTTTCTTT	CSARGPGEAFF
TRBV5-4	TRBJ1-1	few	-	TGTGCCAGCAGCCCACAGGGATGGACTGAAGCTTTCTTT	CASSPQGWTEAFF
TRBV21-1	TRBJ2-7	-	-	TGTGCCAGCAGGAAAGGGGACTGGGGTAGGACCAGTGACTCCTACGAGCAGTACTTC	CASRKGDWGRTSDSYEQYF
TRBV5-8	TRBJ1-5	few	TRBD1	TGTGCCAGCAGCTTTGAATCTGAGGGACAGGGTAATCAGCCCCAGCATTTT	CASSFESEGQGNQPQHF
TRBV30	TRBJ1-1	-	-	TGTGCCTGGAGTACTTACACTGAAGCTTTCTTT	CAWSTYTEAFF
TRBV6-1	TRBJ2-3	once	TRBD2	TGTGCCAGCAGTGAAAGGCGGGGGAGGGGAGATACGCAGTATTTT	CASSERRGRGDTQYF
TRBV19	TRBJ2-7	-	TRBD1	TGTGCCAGTAGTCCCCGGGACAGGAACTACGAGCAGTACTTC	CASSPRDRNYEQYF
TRBV27	TRBJ1-2	few	-	TGTGCCAGCAGTTCGGGACAATATGGCTACACCTTC	CASSSGQYGYTF
TRBV28	TRBJ2-3	few	TRBD2	TGTGCCAGCATTGGCGGGGGGGCGAATACGCAGTATTTT	CASIGGGANTQYF
TRBV19	TRBJ2-3	-	-	TGTGCCAGTAGACAGGGAGGGAGCACAGATACGCAGTATTTT	CASRQGGSTDTQYF
TRBV5-1	TRBJ2-7	few	-	TGCGCCAGCAGCTTGGGGGCAGGGCTAAGGGACGAGCAGTACTTC	CASSLGAGLRDEQYF
TRBV7-2	TRBJ1-1	-	-	TGTGCCAGCAGCTTCCCGGGGGGCGCAGGCACTGAAGCTTTCTTT	CASSFPGGAGTEAFF
TRBV10-3	TRBJ1-2	few	-	TGTGCCATCCAACAGACTAACTATGGCTACACCTTC	CAIQQTNYGYTF
TRBV7-2	TRBJ1-1	few	-	TGTGCCAGCAGCTTATGGAGGGAGCCGAACACTGAAGCTTTCTTT	CASSLWREPNTEAFF
TRBV19	TRBJ2-2	few	TRBD2	TGTGCCAGTCGACTCGGGACTAAATACACCGGGGAGCTGTTTTTT	CASRLGTKYTGELFF
TRBV7-8	TRBJ1-3	few	TRBD1	TGTGCCAGCAGCTTAAAGGGACAGGGTCTTCACTCTGGAAACACCATATATTTT	CASSLKGQGLHSGNTIYF
TRBV2	TRBJ2-5	-	TRBD1	TGTGCCAGCAGTGAGACAGGGGTCCCCCAGGAGACCCAGTACTTC	CASSETGVPQETQYF
TRBV2	TRBJ2-5	few	-	TGTGCCAGCAGCGGAGGAGCGTTGGAGACCCAGTACTTC	CASSGGALETQYF
TRBV19	TRBJ2-1	-	TRBD2	TGTGCCAGTAGTACCCTAGCTAGCGGGGGGGCCGGTGAGCAGTTCTTC	CASSTLASGGAGEQFF
TRBV6-4	TRBJ2-1	few	-	TGTGCCAGCAGTCCCCGGAGGGGGGGAGGGAATGAGCAGTTCTTC	CASSPRRGGGNEQFF